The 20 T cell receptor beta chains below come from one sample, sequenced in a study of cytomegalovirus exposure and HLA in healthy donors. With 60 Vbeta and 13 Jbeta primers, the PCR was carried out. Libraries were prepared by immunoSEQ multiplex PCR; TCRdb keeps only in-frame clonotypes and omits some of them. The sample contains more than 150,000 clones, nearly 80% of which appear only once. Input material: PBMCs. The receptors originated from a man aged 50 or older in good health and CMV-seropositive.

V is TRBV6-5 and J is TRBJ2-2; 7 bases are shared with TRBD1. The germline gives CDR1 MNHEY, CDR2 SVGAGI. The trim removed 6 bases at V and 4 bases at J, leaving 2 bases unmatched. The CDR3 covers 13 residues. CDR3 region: CASSPGGTGELFF. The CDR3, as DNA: TGTGCCAGCAGCCCAGGGGGCACCGGGGAGCTGTTTTTT.

The chain's CDR3 is CASSVQGCGTGELFF. As DNA, the CDR3 is TGTGCCAGCAGCGTACAGGGATGCGGCACCGGGGAGCTGTTTTTT. The chain combines TRBV5-7 with TRBJ2-2, with D maybe TRBD1 (6 bases). TRBV5-7 belongs to the ORF category, with a function that is uncertain. Between the trimmed V and J ends, which lost 4 bases and 4 bases, there was a span of 14 bases. The CDR3 length is 15 residues.

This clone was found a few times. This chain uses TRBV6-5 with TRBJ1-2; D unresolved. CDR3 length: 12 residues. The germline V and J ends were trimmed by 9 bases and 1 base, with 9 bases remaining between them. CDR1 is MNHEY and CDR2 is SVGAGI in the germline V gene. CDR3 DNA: TGTGCCAGTTGGCGGAATAACTATGGCTACACCTTC. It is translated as CASWRNNYGYTF.

The CDR3 coding sequence is TGTGCCAGCAGCTTGGGACAGGGTTCGGTCTACGAGCAGTACTTC. It specifies CASSLGQGSVYEQYF. The chain recombines TRBV5-6 with TRBJ2-7; TRBD1 matches at 7 bases. CDR1 and CDR2 (germline): SGHDT, YYEEEE. The CDR3 is 15 amino acids. V trimming: 0 bases; J trimming: 3 bases; junction bases outside the gene matches: 6.

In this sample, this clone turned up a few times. Written as DNA, the CDR3 is TGTGCCAGCCTTACCTACAATGAGCAGTTCTTC. Translation gives CASLTYNEQFF. This chain links TRBV6-1 with TRBJ2-1; D is unclear. This CDR3 region has 11 residues. The V end was cut by 8 bases, the J end by 2 bases, with 4 bases between. Looked up from germline, CDR1 is MNHNS and CDR2 is SASEGT.

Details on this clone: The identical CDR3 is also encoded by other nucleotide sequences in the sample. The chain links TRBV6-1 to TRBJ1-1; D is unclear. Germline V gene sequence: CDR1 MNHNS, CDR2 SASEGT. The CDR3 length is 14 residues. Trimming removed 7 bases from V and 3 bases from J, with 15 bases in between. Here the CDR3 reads CASKLETGYTEAFF. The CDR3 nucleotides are TGTGCCAGCAAACTGGAGACGGGGTACACTGAAGCTTTCTTT.

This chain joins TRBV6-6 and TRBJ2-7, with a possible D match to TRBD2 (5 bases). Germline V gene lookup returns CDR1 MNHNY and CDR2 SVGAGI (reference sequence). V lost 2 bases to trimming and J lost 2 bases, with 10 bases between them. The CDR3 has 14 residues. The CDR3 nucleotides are TGTGCCAGCAGTTACGGGAGAGGGCCCTACGAGCAGTACTTC. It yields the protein CASSYGRGPYEQYF.

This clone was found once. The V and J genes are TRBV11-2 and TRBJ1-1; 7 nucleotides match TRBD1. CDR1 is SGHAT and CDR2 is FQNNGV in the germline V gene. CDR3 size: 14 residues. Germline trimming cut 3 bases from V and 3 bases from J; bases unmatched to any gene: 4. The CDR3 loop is CASSFGTADTEAFF. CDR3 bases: TGTGCCAGCAGCTTTGGGACAGCGGACACTGAAGCTTTCTTT. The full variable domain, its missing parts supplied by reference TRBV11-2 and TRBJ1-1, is EAGVAQSPRYKIIEKRQSVAFWCNPISGHATLYWYQQILGQGPKLLIQFQNNGVVDDSQLPKDRFSAERLKGVDSTLKIQPAKLEDSAVYLCASSFGTADTEAFFGQGTRLTVV.

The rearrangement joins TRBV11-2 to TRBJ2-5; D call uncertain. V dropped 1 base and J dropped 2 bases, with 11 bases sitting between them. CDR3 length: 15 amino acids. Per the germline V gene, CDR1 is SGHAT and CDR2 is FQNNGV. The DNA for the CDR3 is TGTGCCAGCAGCTTAGCGGGTACCCCTCAAGAGACCCAGTACTTC. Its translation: CASSLAGTPQETQYF.

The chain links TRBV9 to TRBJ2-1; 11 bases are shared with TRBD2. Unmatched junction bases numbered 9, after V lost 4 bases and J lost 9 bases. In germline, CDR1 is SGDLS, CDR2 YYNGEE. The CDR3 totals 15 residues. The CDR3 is CASSSSSGGVGEQFF. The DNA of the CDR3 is TGTGCCAGCAGCTCCAGTAGCGGGGGGGTTGGTGAGCAGTTCTTC.

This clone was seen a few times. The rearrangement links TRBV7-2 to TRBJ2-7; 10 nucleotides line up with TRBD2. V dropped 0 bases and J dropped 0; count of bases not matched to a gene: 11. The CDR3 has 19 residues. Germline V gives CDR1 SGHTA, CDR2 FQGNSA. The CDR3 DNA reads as TGTGCCAGCAGCTTAGCGGGGGGTAGCGGGGGGCAAAGCTCCTACGAGCAGTACTTC. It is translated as CASSLAGGSGGQSSYEQYF.

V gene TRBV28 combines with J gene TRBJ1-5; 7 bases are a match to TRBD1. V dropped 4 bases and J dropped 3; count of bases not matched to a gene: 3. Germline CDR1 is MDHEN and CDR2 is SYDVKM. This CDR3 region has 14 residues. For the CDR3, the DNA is TGTGCCAGCAGTTGGACAGGACCCAATCAGCCCCAGCATTTT. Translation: CASSWTGPNQPQHF. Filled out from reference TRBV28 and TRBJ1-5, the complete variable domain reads DVKVTQSSRYLVKRTGEKVFLECVQDMDHENMFWYRQDPGLGLRLIYFSYDVKMKEKGDIPEGYSVSREKKERFSLILESASTNQTSMYLCASSWTGPNQPQHFGDGTRLSIL.

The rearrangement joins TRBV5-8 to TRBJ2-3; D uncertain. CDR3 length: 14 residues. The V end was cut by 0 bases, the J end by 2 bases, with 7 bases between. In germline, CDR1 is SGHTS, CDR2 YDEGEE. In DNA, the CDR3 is TGTGCCAGCAGCTTGGGCGCTCTCACAGATACGCAGTATTTT. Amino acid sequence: CASSLGALTDTQYF.

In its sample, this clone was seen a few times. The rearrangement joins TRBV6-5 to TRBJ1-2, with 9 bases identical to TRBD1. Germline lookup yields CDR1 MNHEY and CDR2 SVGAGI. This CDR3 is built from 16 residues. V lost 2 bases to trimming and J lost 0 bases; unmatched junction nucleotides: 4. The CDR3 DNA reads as TGTGCCAGCAGTTACGGGACAGGGAAAGCTAACTATGGCTACACCTTC. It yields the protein CASSYGTGKANYGYTF.

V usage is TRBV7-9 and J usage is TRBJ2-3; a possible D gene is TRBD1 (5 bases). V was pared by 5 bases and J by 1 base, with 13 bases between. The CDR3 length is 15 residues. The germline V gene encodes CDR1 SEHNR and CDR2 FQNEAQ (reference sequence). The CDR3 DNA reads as TGTGCCAGCAGCCATATAGTACAGGGCACAGATACGCAGTATTTT. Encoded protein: CASSHIVQGTDTQYF.

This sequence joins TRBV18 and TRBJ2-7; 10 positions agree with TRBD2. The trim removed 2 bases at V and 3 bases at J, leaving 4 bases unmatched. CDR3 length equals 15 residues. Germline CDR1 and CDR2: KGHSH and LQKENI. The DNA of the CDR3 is TGTGCCAGCTCACCAACAGCGGGGGGGCGCTACGAGCAGTACTTC. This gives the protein CASSPTAGGRYEQYF.

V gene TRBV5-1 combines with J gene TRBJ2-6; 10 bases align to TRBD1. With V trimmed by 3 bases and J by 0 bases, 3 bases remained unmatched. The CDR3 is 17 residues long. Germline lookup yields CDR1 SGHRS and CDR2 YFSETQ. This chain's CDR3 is CASSWTGGSSGANVLTF. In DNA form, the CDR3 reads TGCGCCAGCAGCTGGACAGGGGGTTCCTCTGGGGCCAACGTCCTGACTTTC.

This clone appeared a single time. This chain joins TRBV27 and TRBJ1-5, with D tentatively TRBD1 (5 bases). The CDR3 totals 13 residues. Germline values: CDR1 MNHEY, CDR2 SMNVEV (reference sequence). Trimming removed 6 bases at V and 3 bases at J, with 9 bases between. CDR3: CASRRGPNQPQHF. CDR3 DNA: TGTGCCAGCAGGCGGGGCCCCAATCAGCCCCAGCATTTT.

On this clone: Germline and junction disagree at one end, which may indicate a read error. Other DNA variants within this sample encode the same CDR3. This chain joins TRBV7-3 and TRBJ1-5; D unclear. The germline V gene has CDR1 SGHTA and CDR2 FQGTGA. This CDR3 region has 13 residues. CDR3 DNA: TGTGTCAGCAGCTTAAGCGGTTCTCAGCCCCAGCATTTT. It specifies CVSSLSGSQPQHF.

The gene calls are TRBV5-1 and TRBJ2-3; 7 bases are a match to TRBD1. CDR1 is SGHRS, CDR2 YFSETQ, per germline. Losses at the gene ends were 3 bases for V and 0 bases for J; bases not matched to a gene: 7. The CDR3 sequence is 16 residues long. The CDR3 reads CASSSDTGASTDTQYF. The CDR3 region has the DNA TGCGCCAGCAGCTCCGATACAGGGGCAAGCACAGATACGCAGTATTTT.